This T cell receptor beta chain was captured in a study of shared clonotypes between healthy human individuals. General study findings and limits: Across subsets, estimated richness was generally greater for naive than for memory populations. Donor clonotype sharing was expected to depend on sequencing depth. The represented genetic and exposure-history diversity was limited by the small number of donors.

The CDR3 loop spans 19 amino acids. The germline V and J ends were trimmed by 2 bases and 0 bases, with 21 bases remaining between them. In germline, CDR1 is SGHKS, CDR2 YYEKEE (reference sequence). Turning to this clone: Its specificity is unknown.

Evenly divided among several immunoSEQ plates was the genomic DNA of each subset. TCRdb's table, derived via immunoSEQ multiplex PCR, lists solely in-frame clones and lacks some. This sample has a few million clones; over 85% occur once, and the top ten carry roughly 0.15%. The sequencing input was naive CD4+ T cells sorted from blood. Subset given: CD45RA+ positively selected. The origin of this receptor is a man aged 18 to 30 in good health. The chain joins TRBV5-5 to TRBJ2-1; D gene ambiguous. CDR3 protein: CASSFERSKSRSSYNEQFF. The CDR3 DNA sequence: TGTGCCAGCAGCTTCGAAAGAAGCAAGTCTAGGAGCTCCTACAATGAGCAGTTCTTC.